This T cell receptor beta chain was sequenced for a study of regulatory and conventional T cells in RAG deficiency. Study-level findings and limits: Shannon entropy fell and Simpson indices rose in RAG-deficient patients. Shorter CDR3s in all patient subsets; >90% Treg-Tconv overlap in Omenn.

Only in-frame clones appear in the TCRdb table, and some are missing; sequencing was by immunoSEQ multiplex PCR. The sample includes about 46,000 clones, just under 90% of them seen just once. CDR1 is SGHNT and CDR2 is YENEEA in the germline V gene. The CDR3 totals 14 residues. V was pared by 4 bases and J by 2 bases, with 12 bases between. The sorted conventional CD4+ T cells were CD25-low and CD127-high, with genomic DNA sequenced. Comments on this clone: Antigen unknown.

This sample also belongs to another study, concerning regulatory T cells. That work adds: Amplification used 52 TRBV primers and 13 TRBJ primers.

This TCR was recovered from a human donor in good health. The rearrangement uses TRBV11-3 and TRBJ2-7; weak D call: TRBD2 (6 bases). The sample comprised CD4+ effector T cells sorted from blood. This CDR3 is CASSWDSATYEQYF. Written as DNA, the CDR3 is TGTGCCAGCAGCTGGGACTCGGCAACCTACGAGCAGTACTTC.